The 8 T cell receptor beta chains reported below all come from one sample, sequenced in a study of blood T cell repertoires in COVID-19. The repertoire was sequenced with immunoSEQ multiplex PCR; TCRdb's copy has only in-frame clones and lacks some. The sample contains over 200,000 clones, more than 65% of which appear only once. Sequenced material: peripheral blood. The origin of the receptors is a man aged 50 to 60 with active or convalescent COVID-19.

This clone was observed a few times. V gene TRBV7-2 combines with J gene TRBJ1-5, with D possibly TRBD1 on 5 matching bases. This CDR3 contains 14 residues. Trimming cost V 2 bases and J 4 bases, with 9 bases left between them. In germline, CDR1 is SGHTA, CDR2 FQGNSA. CDR3 nucleotides: TGTGCCAGCAGCTTAATGGGGGGGAATCAGCCCCAGCATTTT. Its translation: CASSLMGGNQPQHF. Full variable domain (outside the CDR3, taken from reference TRBV7-2 and TRBJ1-5): GAGVSQSPSNKVTEKGKDVELRCDPISGHTALYWYRQSLGQGLEFLIYFQGNSAPDKSGLPSDRFSAERTGGSVSTLTIQRTQQEDSAVYLCASSLMGGNQPQHFGDGTRLSIL.

The chain joins TRBV19 to TRBJ1-1, with TRBD1 matching 7 bases. The CDR3 has 15 residues. Germline CDR1 is LNHDA and CDR2 is SQIVND (reference sequence). V was clipped by 5 bases and J by 8 bases; unmatched bases: 14. The CDR3 loop reads CASSGPGTAVSEAFF. The CDR3 DNA reads as TGTGCCAGTAGTGGACCCGGGACAGCCGTATCCGAAGCTTTCTTT.

This clone was observed a few times. The rearrangement uses TRBV12-3 or TRBV12-4 and TRBJ2-1; D ambiguous. V lost 6 bases, J lost 6 bases, and 6 bases lay in between. The CDR3 is made up of 11 amino acids. CDR3 region: CASRASNEQFF. The CDR3 DNA is TGTGCCAGCAGGGCCTCCAATGAGCAGTTCTTC.

This chain links TRBV28 with TRBJ2-1, with 8 bases fitting TRBD1. In germline, CDR1 is MDHEN, CDR2 SYDVKM. The CDR3 spans 17 residues. V shed 2 bases and J 0 bases; nucleotides not matched to a gene: 6. CDR3 in amino acids: CASSLGSGQGSYNEQFF. The CDR3 coding sequence is TGTGCCAGCAGTTTAGGGAGTGGACAGGGCTCCTACAATGAGCAGTTCTTC.

This clone has just one count. V gene TRBV19 combines with J gene TRBJ1-5; 8 bases are a match to TRBD1. CDR1 and CDR2 from the germline V gene are LNHDA and SQIVND (reference sequence). The CDR3 loop spans 14 amino acids. Trimming cost V 6 bases and J 7 bases; bases outside gene matches: 8. In DNA, the CDR3 is TGTGCCAGTAGGAGGACAGGGCTTGAACAGCCCCAGCATTTT. Translation: CASRRTGLEQPQHF.

V usage is TRBV2 and J usage is TRBJ2-7; 10 bases match TRBD2. CDR1 is SNHLY, CDR2 FYNNEI, per germline. This CDR3 region has 15 residues. Trimming removed 7 bases from V and 1 base from J; junction bases left unmatched: 7. For the CDR3, the DNA is TGTGCCAGCACCCGAACAGCGGGGGGGTCCTACGAGCAGTACTTC. Its protein is CASTRTAGGSYEQYF. Full variable domain (outside the CDR3, taken from reference TRBV2 and TRBJ2-7): EPEVTQTPSHQVTQMGQEVILRCVPISNHLYFYWYRQILGQKVEFLVSFYNNEISEKSEIFDDQFSVERPDGSNFTLKIRSTKLEDSAMYFCASTRTAGGSYEQYFGPGTRLTVT.

The chain has TRBV6-5 and TRBJ2-7; 8 bases line up with TRBD1. V lost 5 bases and J lost 7; bases outside the gene matches: 10. Germline V lookup: CDR1 MNHEY, CDR2 SVGAGI. CDR3 length: 14 residues. CDR3 nucleotide sequence: TGTGCCAGCAGTAGGGGACAGGTCAAGTGGGAGCAGTACTTC. This gives the protein CASSRGQVKWEQYF.

The V and J genes are TRBV9 and TRBJ1-2; 8 nucleotides align to TRBD1. In germline, CDR1 is SGDLS, CDR2 YYNGEE. The V segment lost 3 bases and the J segment 4 bases; nucleotides outside the gene matches: 14. This CDR3 has 17 amino acids. The CDR3 sequence is CASSAPRPGGEFYGYTF. CDR3 sequence (DNA): TGTGCCAGCAGCGCTCCCCGCCCAGGGGGCGAATTCTATGGCTACACCTTC.